Given below is one TCR beta chain in context. Its antigen is not known. This entry comes from a study of beta chain features in type 1 diabetes. Study results and caveats: When Type 1 diabetes patients were examined, their TCRB CDR3s proved moderately but significantly shorter in all four CD4+ subsets.

Expressed TCRB transcripts got sequenced, as all isolated RNA was reverse transcribed. Here immunoSEQ multiplex PCR was the method, and the copy in TCRdb shows in-frame clones only, minus some. The data hold 640,000 or so clones, with about 14% observed a single time. Germline CDR1 is LGHNA and CDR2 is YSLEER. V gave up 0 bases and J gave up 5 bases; unmatched junction bases: 10. The CDR3 covers 16 residues. The sequence was obtained from a man in his late teens or twenties with type 1 diabetes. Specimen: naive CD4+ T cells from blood. The chain recombines TRBV4-3 with TRBJ2-7, with 7 nucleotides matching TRBD2. The CDR3 here is CASSQDPAGRADEQYF. CDR3 coding DNA: TGCGCCAGCAGCCAAGATCCCGCAGGGAGGGCAGACGAGCAGTACTTC.